This TCR beta chain was sequenced for a study of technical replicates of blood from several donors. CDR3 length: 14 amino acids. Trimming pared 6 bases from V and 0 bases from J, leaving 11 bases between. Germline CDR1 and CDR2: MRHNA and SNTAGT. Data came from immunoSEQ multiplex PCR; TCRdb stores just in-frame clones and leaves some out. The repertoire has roughly 57,000 clones, about 95% of them found once; the top ten carry roughly 3.1%. The sequenced sample was PBMCs. This TCR derives from a human donor in good health. Some clones in this sample may be carry-over from other donors' samples. The chain links TRBV6-4 to TRBJ1-2; D perhaps matches TRBD1 (5 bases). The CDR3 DNA follows: TGTGCCAGCAGAAAGACAGCGACTAACTATGGCTACACCTTC. It specifies CASRKTATNYGYTF.